This is a list of T cell receptor beta chains from one sample in a study of patients and donors after allogeneic stem cell transplantation. Each CDR3 protein gets one entry after TCRdb re-called the RT-PCR reads with MiXCR. The sample has some 960,000 distinct CDR3 sequences, approximately 19% seen once; the top ten hold around 5.5%. Sequenced material: blood, either unsorted or a sorted T cell fraction (not recorded which). The receptors shown here come from a human donor who was either an allogeneic HSCT recipient or a stem cell or donor lymphocyte infusion donor (not recorded which). It is not recorded whose cells these are; they may come from a transplant donor. The CDR3 runs from the conserved cysteine through the conserved F or W. The D gene is left open where the match is weak. Clone size is given for some rows only: seen once, a few or many times, or a class if the clone is expanded.

TRBV2,TRBJ1-5,TRBD1,-,CASSAYGTARNQPQHF,TGTGCCAGCAGCGCATATGGGACAGCCAGGAATCAGCCCCAGCATTTT
TRBV5-5,TRBJ1-5,-,-,CASRPSDRRGNNQPQHF,TGTGCCAGCAGACCGTCTGACAGGAGGGGAAACAATCAGCCCCAGCATTTT
TRBV24-1,TRBJ2-3,TRBD2,-,CATSSGLARTQYF,TGTGCCACCAGTAGCGGACTAGCTAGGACGCAGTATTTT
TRBV12-3/TRBV12-4,TRBJ1-1,-,-,CTSSLARVAFF,TGTACCAGCAGTCTAGCCAGGGTAGCTTTCTTT
TRBV24-1,TRBJ1-5,TRBD1,-,CATSASDRGGNQPQHF,TGTGCCACCAGTGCCTCGGACAGGGGAGGCAATCAGCCCCAGCATTTT
TRBV12-3/TRBV12-4,TRBJ2-1,-,-,CASSFHPSSYNEQFF,TGTGCCAGCAGTTTCCACCCGAGCTCCTACAATGAGCAGTTCTTC
TRBV27,TRBJ1-1,-,-,CASSWYRVGRAEAFF,TGTGCCAGCAGTTGGTACAGGGTAGGGCGCGCTGAAGCTTTCTTT
TRBV28,TRBJ2-3,-,few,CASSFLRGADTQYF,TGTGCCAGCAGTTTCTTGCGGGGCGCAGATACGCAGTATTTT
TRBV29-1,TRBJ2-3,-,many,CSVAETSTDTQYF,TGCAGCGTTGCAGAGACTAGCACAGATACGCAGTATTTT
TRBV9,TRBJ2-1,-,-,CASSVASVGGYNEQFF,TGTGCCAGCAGCGTAGCTAGCGTGGGAGGCTACAATGAGCAGTTCTTC
TRBV4-1,TRBJ2-1,TRBD2,few,CASSHGLAVNEQFF,TGCGCCAGCAGCCACGGACTAGCCGTGAATGAGCAGTTCTTC
TRBV6-2/TRBV6-3,TRBJ2-1,TRBD2,-,CASSYVLAGSSYNEQFF,TGTGCCAGCAGTTACGTCCTAGCGGGCTCGTCCTACAATGAGCAGTTCTTC
TRBV30,TRBJ2-3,-,few,CAWSATDTQYF,TGTGCCTGGAGTGCAACGGATACGCAGTATTTT
TRBV23-1,TRBJ2-1,-,once,CASSQSVPRHNEQFF,TGCGCCAGCAGTCAATCGGTGCCCCGGCACAATGAGCAGTTCTTC
TRBV20-1,TRBJ1-1,-,few,CSASSGQGAFF,TGCAGTGCTAGTTCAGGGCAGGGAGCTTTCTTT
TRBV20-1,TRBJ1-1,TRBD1,few,CSASDRGLYTEAFF,TGCAGTGCTAGTGACAGGGGGCTTTACACTGAAGCTTTCTTT
TRBV29-1,TRBJ2-7,-,many,CSVEGKGEQYF,TGCAGCGTTGAAGGCAAAGGCGAGCAGTACTTC
TRBV27,TRBJ1-1,-,many,CASSSGQNLPNTEAFF,TGTGCCAGCAGTTCCGGACAAAACCTACCGAACACTGAAGCTTTCTTT
TRBV12-3/TRBV12-4,TRBJ2-7,TRBD1,-,CASRATGQGSYEQYF,TGTGCCAGCCGCGCGACGGGACAGGGCTCCTACGAGCAGTACTTC
TRBV5-1,TRBJ2-2,-,-,CASNPSLNTGELFF,TGCGCCAGCAACCCTAGCCTGAACACCGGGGAGCTGTTTTTT
TRBV12-3/TRBV12-4,TRBJ1-1,-,few,CASSLSGNLPDTEAFF,TGTGCCAGCAGTTTATCCGGTAACCTACCCGACACTGAAGCTTTCTTT
TRBV20-1,TRBJ2-5,TRBD1,-,CSARDGGQGPQMRETQYF,TGCAGTGCTAGAGATGGAGGACAGGGACCCCAAATGCGGGAGACCCAGTACTTC
TRBV27,TRBJ2-7,TRBD1,-,CASSLSPDRVYEQYF,TGTGCCAGCAGTTTATCCCCCGACAGGGTATACGAGCAGTACTTC
TRBV27,TRBJ2-7,TRBD1,-,CASSLTDRVGEQYF,TGTGCCAGCAGTTTAACCGACAGGGTGGGCGAGCAGTACTTC